A single sample gave rise to the 6 T cell receptor beta chains below, sequenced in a study of identical twins. TCRdb reprocessed the 5' RACE reads with MiXCR, giving one entry per CDR3 protein. The data show about 890,000 distinct CDR3 sequences, 9% to 15% seen once. This same sample was also part of a study on yellow fever vaccine responses in identical twins.

Specimen: PBMCs. These receptors were obtained from a woman aged 18-30 years in good health.

This chain connects TRBV28 to TRBJ2-1; 11 nucleotides agree with TRBD2. After removal of 6 bases from V and 9 bases from J, the junction contained 16 bases not matched to a gene. The CDR3 loop spans 17 amino acids. The germline CDR1 and CDR2 sequences are MDHEN and SYDVKM. The CDR3 reads CASSTPLYRSGGGEQFF. In DNA, the CDR3 is TGTGCCAGCAGCACCCCCCTATACCGTAGCGGGGGGGGTGAGCAGTTCTTC.

This clonotype appeared many times. The junction does not match germline at one end; this may be a read error. The gene calls are TRBV4-1 and TRBJ2-2, with D hard to call. Germline loops: CDR1 MGHRA, CDR2 YSYEKL. The CDR3 extends over 15 amino acids. CDR3 residues: CASSQEVANTGELFF. The CDR3 DNA sequence: TGCGCCAGCAGTCAAGAGGTAGCGAACACCGGGGAGCTGTTTTTT.

Ten or more counts support this clonotype. V usage is TRBV7-2 and J usage is TRBJ2-7, with D possibly being TRBD1 (6 bases). The CDR3 consists of 14 residues. The ends were cut back, 2 bases at V and 6 bases at J, with 14 bases in the middle. From germline, CDR1 is SGHTA and CDR2 FQGNSA. The CDR3 is CASSLFGQGSEQYF. Written as DNA, the CDR3 is TGTGCCAGCAGCTTATTCGGCCAGGGGAGCGAGCAGTACTTC.

This clonotype came up many times. The chain uses TRBV4-1 and TRBJ2-3; 12 bases line up with TRBD2. The CDR3 runs to 17 residues. V trimming: 5 bases; J trimming: 0 bases; junction bases outside the gene matches: 6. Germline V gives CDR1 MGHRA, CDR2 YSYEKL. The CDR3, as DNA: TGCGCCAGCAGCAAAGGACTAGCGGGGCGAAGCACAGATACGCAGTATTTT. Amino acids: CASSKGLAGRSTDTQYF.

This clonotype has just a few counts. The CDR3 DNA reads as TGTGCCAGCAGCCCCACTGGCAGGGCCCACTACGAGCAGTACTTC. Translation gives CASSPTGRAHYEQYF. The rearrangement uses TRBV11-1 and TRBJ2-7; TRBD1 is a possible D gene (5 bases). In germline, CDR1 is SGHAT, CDR2 FQDESV (reference sequence). The V and J ends lost 5 bases and 3 bases respectively, with 17 bases between them. The CDR3 consists of 15 residues.

This clonotype was recorded many times. J is TRBJ1-2 and V is TRBV25-1, with D possibly matching TRBD1 (6 bases). CDR1 MGHDK and CDR2 SYGVNS come from the germline V gene. Trimming cost V 8 bases and J 4 bases, with 14 bases left between them. This CDR3 spans 13 amino acids. The CDR3: CASSSTGTYGYTF. In DNA form, the CDR3 reads TGTGCCAGCTCTTCTACAGGGACCTATGGCTACACCTTC.